The 13 T cell receptor beta chains listed next were all sequenced from one sample in a study of beta chain features in type 1 diabetes. These receptors have no known antigen. Study conclusions and caveats: TCRB CDR3s were moderately but significantly shorter in Type 1 diabetes patients in all four CD4+ subsets.

cDNA synthesis used the whole RNA isolate, giving expressed TCRB sequences. Repertoires were generated with immunoSEQ multiplex PCR, while TCRdb's copy carries only in-frame clones and drops some. Among roughly 180,000 clones, approximately 7.9% were seen once, and the ten largest hold 0.5%. Sequenced material: central memory CD4+ T cells from blood. The receptors were gathered from a man aged 18 to 30 with type 1 diabetes.

The V call is TRBV30, the J call TRBJ2-2, with 8 bases lining up with TRBD1. The V gene end was trimmed by 2 bases and the J gene end by 4 bases; junction bases not matched to a gene: 3. The V gene's germline CDR1 is GTSNPN and CDR2 SVGIG (reference sequence). CDR3 length equals 14 residues. CDR3 DNA sequence: TGTGCCTGGAGTTGGACAGGGCTCACCGGGGAGCTGTTTTTT. As protein: CAWSWTGLTGELFF.

This clone was detected a few times. The rearrangement uses TRBV5-4 and TRBJ2-4; 9 nucleotides line up with TRBD1. The germline V gene has CDR1 SGHNT and CDR2 YYREEE (reference sequence). V lost 3 bases to trimming and J lost 10 bases; unmatched junction nucleotides: 11. CDR3 length: 15 amino acids. The CDR3 loop is CASSWGQGRKIIQYF. Here the CDR3 DNA reads TGTGCCAGCAGCTGGGGACAGGGACGCAAAATAATTCAGTACTTC.

The chain joins TRBV4-2 to TRBJ2-1; 12 bases line up with TRBD2. Germline CDR1 is LGHNA and CDR2 is YNFKEQ. Trimming cost V 3 bases and J 8 bases; bases outside gene matches: 8. The CDR3 has 16 amino acids. CDR3 DNA: TGTGCCAGCAGCCATCCTACTAGCGGGAGGACGTATGAGCAGTTCTTC. Translated: CASSHPTSGRTYEQFF.

This clone was counted a few times. The V call is TRBV7-2, the J call TRBJ1-1; TRBD1 matches at 7 bases. V shed 9 bases, J shed 5 bases, and the junction held 9 bases outside the gene matches. Germline CDR1 SGHTA, CDR2 FQGNSA. The CDR3 is 13 residues long. In nucleotides, the CDR3 is TGTGCCAGTAACCTTAACAGGGGAACTGAAGCTTTCTTT. Amino acids: CASNLNRGTEAFF.

This clone was detected a few times. The chain combines TRBV7-9 with TRBJ2-1; 11 bases match TRBD2. The ends lost 5 bases at V and 3 bases at J; junction bases unmatched: 9. The germline gives CDR1 SEHNR, CDR2 FQNEAQ (reference sequence). This CDR3 has 17 residues. The CDR3 coding sequence is TGTGCCAGCAGCCAGCACGGAGGACTAGCGGGCTACAATGAGCAGTTCTTC. This sequence encodes CASSQHGGLAGYNEQFF.

This clone was detected a few times. V gene TRBV21-1 combines with J gene TRBJ1-5; TRBD1 reflects the table's D call only, with no check against the DNA. TRBV21-1 is a pseudogene locus. The CDR3 covers 15 residues. Here the CDR3 reads CASSNHRQAVKPQHF. The CDR3 nucleotides read TGTGCCAGCAGCAACCATAGACAGGCAGTCAAGCCCCAGCATTTT.

The chain has TRBV4-3 and TRBJ2-7; no definite D call. Germline V gene sequence: CDR1 LGHNA, CDR2 YSLEER. The CDR3 covers 15 residues. The germline V and J ends were trimmed by 1 base and 2 bases, with 12 bases remaining between them. The CDR3: CASSQGMGLTYEQYF. Here the CDR3 DNA reads TGCGCCAGCAGCCAAGGGATGGGCCTCACCTACGAGCAGTACTTC.

The chain couples TRBV9 to TRBJ1-2; D possibly corresponds to TRBD1 (6 bases). V was cut by 0 bases and J by 5 bases, with 17 bases left in between. The length of the CDR3 is 16 residues. Germline CDR1 is SGDLS and CDR2 is YYNGEE. DNA for the CDR3: TGTGCCAGCAGCGTAGGGTTGGGGACCCAGGGGTATGGCTACACCTTC. Translation: CASSVGLGTQGYGYTF.

This clone has a handful of counts. The V call is TRBV6-6, the J call TRBJ1-2; no definite D call. From germline, CDR1 is MNHNY and CDR2 SVGAGI (reference sequence). The CDR3 consists of 11 residues. V was pared by 5 bases and J by 11 bases, with 12 bases between. CDR3 loop: CASSDSYWYTF. The CDR3 DNA is TGTGCCAGCAGTGATTCTTACTGGTACACCTTC.

The chain joins TRBV7-9 to TRBJ1-6; D possibly corresponds to TRBD1 (6 bases). Trimming stripped 4 bases from V and 7 bases from J, with 17 bases between. The CDR3 runs to 16 residues. The V gene's germline CDR1 is SEHNR and CDR2 FQNEAQ (reference sequence). The CDR3: CASSSTGTTPNSPLHF. In nucleotides, the CDR3 is TGTGCCAGCAGCTCGACCGGGACAACCCCCAATTCACCCCTCCACTTT. Based on the CDR3 plus reference TRBV7-9 and TRBJ1-6, the full variable domain is DTGVSQNPRHKITKRGQNVTFRCDPISEHNRLYWYRQTLGQGPEFLTYFQNEAQLEKSRLLSDRFSAERPKGSFSTLEIQRTEQGDSAMYLCASSSTGTTPNSPLHFGNGTRLTVT.

This clone was counted a few times. The CDR3 region has the DNA TGTGCCAGCAGTTCCCCAGGACAGGGGGCTTCGGTTGGCTACACCTTC. Protein sequence: CASSSPGQGASVGYTF. The rearrangement joins TRBV28 to TRBJ1-2, with 11 bases lining up with TRBD1. Germline V gives CDR1 MDHEN, CDR2 SYDVKM. The CDR3 has 16 residues. V lost 4 bases, J lost 7 bases, and 11 bases stayed unmatched.

The chain couples TRBV11-2 to TRBJ2-7; 10 bases fit TRBD2. The ends lost 4 bases at V and 2 bases at J; junction bases unmatched: 8. Germline lookup yields CDR1 SGHAT and CDR2 FQNNGV. The CDR3 spans 16 residues. In nucleotides, the CDR3 is TGTGCCAGCAGCTCTGCTAGCGGGGGCGACCCCTACGAGCAGTACTTC. It specifies CASSSASGGDPYEQYF. The variable domain in full, with the rest retrieved from reference TRBV11-2 and TRBJ2-7, is EAGVAQSPRYKIIEKRQSVAFWCNPISGHATLYWYQQILGQGPKLLIQFQNNGVVDDSQLPKDRFSAERLKGVDSTLKIQPAKLEDSAVYLCASSSASGGDPYEQYFGPGTRLTVT.

The CDR3 region is CAWRTGRVSYNSPLHF. For the CDR3, the DNA is TGTGCCTGGAGGACAGGGAGAGTCTCCTATAATTCACCCCTCCACTTT. The rearrangement joins TRBV30 to TRBJ1-6; 7 bases align to TRBD1. The V gene end was trimmed by 3 bases and the J gene end by 0 bases; junction bases not matched to a gene: 5. Germline V gene data show CDR1 as GTSNPN and CDR2 as SVGIG (reference sequence). The CDR3 contains 16 residues.